This T cell receptor beta chain emerged from a study of PD-1 blockade in classical Hodgkin lymphoma. Study-level results: Patients with a complete response exhibited baseline diversity comparable to newly diagnosed patients.

Each patient experienced a relapse that followed autologous stem cell transplantation, and brentuximab vedotin exposure varied. Turning to this clone: What it recognizes is unknown.

Germline loops: CDR1 MNHEY, CDR2 SMNVEV (reference sequence). This CDR3 has 13 amino acids. V was pared by 6 bases and J by 2 bases, with 4 bases of the junction left unmatched. TCRdb's copy holds only in-frame clones and misses some; the assay was immunoSEQ multiplex PCR. The sample shows 90,000 to 95,000 clones, 85% to 90% of them seen only once. The chain carries TRBV27 and TRBJ2-7; 7 bases match TRBD1. The material was peripheral blood mononuclear cells (PBMCs), obtained before the second cycle of nivolumab. The sequence was collected from a human donor with classical Hodgkin lymphoma. CDR3 in amino acids: CASRQGTAYEQYF. The CDR3, as DNA: TGTGCCAGCAGGCAAGGGACAGCCTACGAGCAGTACTTC.